Following are 11 T cell receptor beta chains from one sample sequenced in a study of CD8 T cells in ankylosing spondylitis. TCRdb called the 5' RACE reads again in MiXCR, with one record for every CDR3 protein. Of 200,000 to 250,000 distinct CDR3 sequences in the sample, about 11% were seen once. Sequencing was done on a sample of blood, either unsorted or a sorted T cell fraction (not recorded which). Receptors originate from a male donor with ankylosing spondylitis or in good health (not recorded which).

For the CDR3, the DNA is TGCGCCAGCAGCCAAGACGGGAGAGGTTCCTCCTACAATGAGCAGTTCTTC. It is translated as CASSQDGRGSSYNEQFF. The J gene is TRBJ2-1, the V gene TRBV4-1; TRBD2 might be the D (6 bases). V gave up 0 bases and J gave up 0 bases, with 12 bases separating them. Germline values: CDR1 MGHRA, CDR2 YSYEKL. The length of the CDR3 is 17 residues.

This clonotype was found a few times. One end of the junction varies from germline; a read error may be responsible. The rearrangement uses TRBV2 and TRBJ2-3; TRBD2 agrees at 11 bases. CDR1 SNHLY and CDR2 FYNNEI come from the germline V gene. CDR3 length: 11 residues. In DNA form, the CDR3 reads TGTGCCAGCAGCGCATTAGCGGGGGGGGATTTT. This codes for CASSALAGGDF.

Many counts were recorded for this clonotype. The chain recombines TRBV12-3 or TRBV12-4 with TRBJ2-3, with D perhaps matching TRBD1 or TRBD2 (5 bases each). The CDR3 sequence is 13 residues long. Trimming cost V 7 bases and J 10 bases, with 18 bases left between them. The CDR3 sequence is CASNPRGASSQYF. The CDR3 coding sequence is TGTGCCAGCAACCCTAGAGGGGCGTCCTCGCAGTATTTT.

As to this clonotype: A read error is possible here, since a much larger clone lies one base away. This chain uses TRBV5-1 with TRBJ2-3; 12 bases fit TRBD2. This CDR3 contains 15 residues. CDR1 is SGHRS and CDR2 is YFSETQ in the germline V gene. CDR3 amino acids: CASDTSGRIGDMQYF. Written as DNA, the CDR3 is TGCGCCAGCGACACTAGCGGGAGGATCGGAGATATGCAGTATTTT.

The rearrangement uses TRBV3-1 and TRBJ2-7; weak D call: TRBD2 (6 bases). The CDR3 contains 17 residues. CDR1 is LGHDT, CDR2 YNNKEL, per germline (reference sequence). The germline V and J ends were trimmed by 1 base and 1 base, with 17 bases remaining between them. DNA of the CDR3: TGTGCCAGCAGCCAAGGACTAGTTGGGGCGAGGTCCTACGAGCAGTACTTC. This sequence encodes CASSQGLVGARSYEQYF.

This clonotype was detected only once. CDR3 sequence (DNA): TGTGCCAGCAGCTCGAGGGCAACTAATGAAAAACTGTTTTTT. Amino acid sequence: CASSSRATNEKLFF. The chain couples TRBV5-6 to TRBJ1-4; D gene unclear. V was clipped by 3 bases and J by 0 bases, with 6 bases between them. Germline-derived CDR1 and CDR2 are SGHDT and YYEEEE. The CDR3 is made up of 14 amino acids. Based on the CDR3 plus reference TRBV5-6 and TRBJ1-4, the full variable domain is DAGVTQSPTHLIKTRGQQVTLRCSPKSGHDTVSWYQQALGQGPQFIFQYYEEEERQRGNFPDRFSGHQFPNYSSELNVNALLLGDSALYLCASSSRATNEKLFFGSGTQLSVL.

The CDR3 nucleotides read TGTGCCAGCAGTGTCGGGACACCAAGCACAGATACGCAGTATTTT. Protein sequence: CASSVGTPSTDTQYF. The rearrangement joins TRBV12-3 or TRBV12-4 to TRBJ2-3, with a possible D match to TRBD1 (6 bases). There are 15 residues in the CDR3. V was cut by 5 bases and J by 0 bases, with 12 bases left in between.

This clonotype was found many times. This CDR3 is CSARYDRGLLDEQFF. CDR3 sequence (DNA): TGCAGTGCTAGGTACGACAGGGGGCTTTTGGATGAGCAGTTCTTC. The rearrangement uses TRBV20-1 and TRBJ2-1; 10 nucleotides match TRBD1. CDR1 and CDR2 (germline): DFQATT, SNEGSKA (reference sequence). This CDR3 contains 15 residues. The junction had 10 bases not matched to a gene; V was cut back by 3 bases and J by 8 bases.

This clonotype was seen at least ten times. The V call is TRBV5-1, the J call TRBJ2-2; 9 nucleotides match TRBD1. This CDR3 spans 16 amino acids. V lost 4 bases to trimming and J lost 6 bases; unmatched junction nucleotides: 10. The V gene's germline CDR1 is SGHRS and CDR2 YFSETQ. The chain's CDR3 is CASSAWDRVVAGELFF. The CDR3 DNA follows: TGCGCCAGCAGCGCATGGGACAGGGTTGTCGCCGGGGAGCTGTTTTTT.

This clonotype was detected ten times or more. The chain employs TRBV4-2 and TRBJ2-7, with D uncertain. V was cut by 0 bases and J by 5 bases, with 8 bases left in between. This CDR3 contains 13 residues. Germline assignment: CDR1 LGHNA and CDR2 YNFKEQ. The CDR3 region has the DNA TGTGCCAGCAGCCAAGAAATGTGGGACGAGCAGTACTTC. This codes for CASSQEMWDEQYF.

This clonotype occurred many times. V and J are TRBV5-1 and TRBJ2-1; D could derive from TRBD1 or TRBD2 (6 bases each). Germline assignment: CDR1 SGHRS and CDR2 YFSETQ. The V end lost 0 bases, the J end lost 1 base, and 14 bases lay between the germline ends. This CDR3 has 17 amino acids. CDR3 coding DNA: TGCGCCAGCAGCTTGGTGGGGGGCCCTGGATCCTACAATGAGCAGTTCTTC. It encodes CASSLVGGPGSYNEQFF.